This TCR beta chain was obtained from a study of T cell repertoires in ileal Crohn's disease. For the study at large: Thiopurines (approximately ten) or anti-TNF agents (around 17) were given postoperatively to about half.

Germline loops: CDR1 MNHEY, CDR2 SVGAGI. V was pared by 6 bases and J by 9 bases, with 11 bases of the junction left unmatched. The CDR3 covers 15 residues. Remarks on this clone: Its matching antigen is unknown.

Specified time point: neoterminal ileum biopsy at postoperative endoscopy, about 6 months after surgery. Findings and limits, study-wide: Compared with non-smokers, active smokers at surgery showed more clonal expansions. Endoscopic recurrence occurred in every patient whose clonality exceeded 26.8%.

Method: immunoSEQ multiplex PCR; TCRdb's copy keeps in-frame clones and lacks some. The table lists 3,000 to 3,500 clones, 86% of them singletons. The TCR was taken from an adult with Crohn's disease. The source material was ileal tissue. The V and J genes are TRBV6-5 and TRBJ2-1; 10 nucleotides agree with TRBD1. The CDR3 DNA reads as TGTGCCAGCAGGAGTACCGGGACAGGGGTTTTTGAGCAGTTCTTC. It is translated as CASRSTGTGVFEQFF.